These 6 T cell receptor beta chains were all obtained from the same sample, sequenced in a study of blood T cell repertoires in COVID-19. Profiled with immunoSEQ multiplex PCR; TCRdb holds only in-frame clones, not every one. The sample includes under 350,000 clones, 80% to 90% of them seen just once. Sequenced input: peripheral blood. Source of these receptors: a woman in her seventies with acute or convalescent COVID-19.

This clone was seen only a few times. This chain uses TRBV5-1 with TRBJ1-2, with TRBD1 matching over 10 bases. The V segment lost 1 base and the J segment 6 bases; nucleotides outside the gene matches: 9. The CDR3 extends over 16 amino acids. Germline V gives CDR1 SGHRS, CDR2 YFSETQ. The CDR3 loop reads CASSLSDRQGADGYTF. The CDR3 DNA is TGCGCCAGCAGCTTGAGCGACCGACAGGGGGCGGATGGCTACACCTTC.

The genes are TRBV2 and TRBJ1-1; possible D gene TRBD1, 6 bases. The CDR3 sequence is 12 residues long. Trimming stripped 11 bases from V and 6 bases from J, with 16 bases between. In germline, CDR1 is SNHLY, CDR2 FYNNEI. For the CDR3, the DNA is TGTGCCTCCTCAGGCAGGGGCCCTGAAGCTTTCTTT. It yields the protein CASSGRGPEAFF.

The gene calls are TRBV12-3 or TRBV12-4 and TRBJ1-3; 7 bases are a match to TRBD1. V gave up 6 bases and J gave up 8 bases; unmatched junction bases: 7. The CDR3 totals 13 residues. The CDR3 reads CASRQGSGYTIYF. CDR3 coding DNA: TGTGCCAGCAGACAGGGGTCCGGATACACCATATATTTT.

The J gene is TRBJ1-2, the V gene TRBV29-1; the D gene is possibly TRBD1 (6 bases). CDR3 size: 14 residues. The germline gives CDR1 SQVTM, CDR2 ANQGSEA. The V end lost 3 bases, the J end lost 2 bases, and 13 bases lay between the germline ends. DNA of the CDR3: TGCAGCGTTGACCCCCAGGGGCGGAACTATGGCTACACCTTC. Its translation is CSVDPQGRNYGYTF. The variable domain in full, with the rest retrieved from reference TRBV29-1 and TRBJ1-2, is SAVISQKPSRDICQRGTSLTIQCQVDSQVTMMFWYRQQPGQSLTLIATANQGSEATYESGFVIDKFPISRPNLTFSTLTVSNMSPEDSSIYLCSVDPQGRNYGYTFGSGTRLTVV.

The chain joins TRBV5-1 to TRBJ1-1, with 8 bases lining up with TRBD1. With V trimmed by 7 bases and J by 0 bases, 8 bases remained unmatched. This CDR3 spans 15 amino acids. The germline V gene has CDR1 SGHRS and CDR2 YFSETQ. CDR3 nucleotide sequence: TGCGCCAGCTGCACAGGGGGGGCAATGAACACTGAAGCTTTCTTT. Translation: CASCTGGAMNTEAFF.

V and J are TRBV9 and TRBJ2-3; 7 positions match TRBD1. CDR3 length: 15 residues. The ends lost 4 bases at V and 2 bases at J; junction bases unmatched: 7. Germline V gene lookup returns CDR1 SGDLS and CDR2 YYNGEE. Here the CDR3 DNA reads TGTGCCAGCAGCCTCCAGGGGGTACCCACAGATACGCAGTATTTT. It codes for CASSLQGVPTDTQYF.